This note documents a single T cell receptor (beta chain) sequence. Its antigen has not been determined. The sample holds no much larger clone one base away, and base qualities are not on file. This sample was included in a study of beta chain features in type 1 diabetes (dated by TCRdb to the late 2010s). Regarding the complete study: Mean age, gender distribution, total cell number and subset yield did not differ between patients and healthy donors. A total of 85 million to 140 million sorted cells were examined across all samples, and a strong correlation was observed between cell number per subset and RNA yield. In the study, TCRB repertoires of sorted circulating CD4+ T cell subsets from recently diagnosed type 1 diabetes patients were compared with those of matched healthy donors. Naive and central memory subsets were obtained from all 30 or so donors, but regulatory and stem cell-like memory subsets were isolated from only 8 patients and roughly 8 healthy donors.

General conclusions and limits of the study: Because small numbers of individuals were included in the HLA sub-analyses, any influence of HLA type on TCRB rearrangement was left unresolved. Because cDNA rather than genomic DNA was sequenced, highly expressing activated cells could have been over-represented, although no difference in activation and CD3 levels was found between groups. Patients with type 1 diabetes made fewer insertions and deleted more nucleotides at VDJ recombination sites, implying thymic rearrangement abnormalities. Naive, central memory and regulatory TCRB repertoires appeared to be more similar among patients than among healthy donors. PCR may preferentially amplify shorter templates, but because patient and control samples were amplified and corrected together, any resulting skew would affect both groups equally. Type 1 diabetes patients showed a moderate but significant shortening of TCRB CDR3 length in all four CD4+ subsets.

The High Capacity cDNA Reverse Transcription Kit was used to reverse transcribe all of the isolated RNA, meaning that expressed TCRB transcripts were what got sequenced. Naive, central memory and regulatory T cell samples underwent deep immunoSEQ sequencing, averaging roughly 3.5 million total reads per sample. After sorted cells were lysed in RLT buffer, RNA was extracted with DNase-treated RNeasy Micro or Mini kits, with the choice depending on cell number. To prevent cross-contamination, each cell subset was processed individually, whereas patient and healthy donor samples were processed jointly. Using the immunoSEQ multiplex PCR, TCRB sequences were amplified from cDNA into 87-bp fragments spanning the CDR3 region. Amplicons were sequenced on the Illumina HiSeq platform. The source study handled its data this way. PCR bias was computationally corrected using synthetic template baselines, reads within Hamming distance 2 were collapsed, and singletons that could not be merged were discarded. By aligning reads against IMGT, V, D and J genes, CDR3 length, and insertions or deletions at six rearrangement sites were assigned. Within each subset, clonotype counts were normalized to the number of sorted cells before true diversity and Gini coefficients were calculated with the tcR R package. Repertoire sharing was quantified using the overlap coefficient calculated on TCRB nucleotide sequences. The immuneACCESS repertoire file appears here via TCRdb, limited to in-frame rearrangements. These files lack a portion of the clones; in checked studies, under half of the deficit traces to unresolved V genes, and the cause of the others is not known. V and J calls and clone size come straight from that table; D and trimming were deduced from the DNA. This sample comprises almost 350,000 clones, about a tenth of them detected only once. The biggest ten clones account for approximately 1% of the sample.

Each donor gave one peripheral blood draw, averaging roughly 100 mL, which was collected into heparinised tubes. A BD FACSAria II and a panel including CD45RO, CCR7, CD25, CD127, CD95 and CD27 were used to sort naive, central memory, regulatory and stem cell-like memory CD4+ T cells. A purity above 95% was achieved for all sorted populations. PBMCs were isolated immediately by Lymphoprep density gradient centrifugation and stained directly without culture. So that batch effects would be minimized, each experiment stained and sorted samples in pairs, pairing one healthy donor with one patient. CDR3 length: 15 amino acids, cysteine to phenylalanine. Here the CDR3 DNA is all that survives: 45 bases in frame from base 1. CDR1 and CDR2, per the germline V gene, are SGHAT and FQNNGV. Trimming at the junction amounts to 4 bases on V and 7 bases on J, and the germline ends lie 14 bases apart.

This receptor was obtained from a man younger than 40 with type 1 diabetes. Sequencing was carried out using central memory CD4+ T cells from blood. The V and J segments used are TRBV11-2 and TRBJ1-6; TRBD1 is possibly the D segment (5 matching bases). The DNA is as follows: TGTGCCAGCAGCTCTCAAGGGGCGGGAAATTCACCCCTCCACTTT. Translation gives CASSSQGAGNSPLHF.